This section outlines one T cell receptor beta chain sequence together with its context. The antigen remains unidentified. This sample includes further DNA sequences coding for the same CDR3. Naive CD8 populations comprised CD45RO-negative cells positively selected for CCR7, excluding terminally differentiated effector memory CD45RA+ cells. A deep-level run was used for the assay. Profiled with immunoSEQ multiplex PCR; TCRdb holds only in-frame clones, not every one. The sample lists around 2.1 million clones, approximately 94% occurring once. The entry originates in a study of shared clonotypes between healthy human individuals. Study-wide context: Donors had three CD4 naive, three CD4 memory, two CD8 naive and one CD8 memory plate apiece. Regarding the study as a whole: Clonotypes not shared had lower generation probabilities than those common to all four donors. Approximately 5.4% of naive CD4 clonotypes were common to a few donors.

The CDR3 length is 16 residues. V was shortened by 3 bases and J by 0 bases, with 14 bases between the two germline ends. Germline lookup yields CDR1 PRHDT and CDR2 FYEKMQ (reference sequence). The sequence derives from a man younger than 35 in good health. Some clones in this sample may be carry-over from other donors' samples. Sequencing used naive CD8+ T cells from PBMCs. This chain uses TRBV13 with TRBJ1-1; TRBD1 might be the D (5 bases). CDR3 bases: TGTGCCAGCAGCTTGGGCGGGGCAGCCCTGAACACTGAAGCTTTCTTT. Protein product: CASSLGGAALNTEAFF.